The 2 T cell receptor beta chains below were found in one sample sequenced in a study of cytomegalovirus exposure and HLA in healthy donors. Primers: 60 Vbeta forward and 13 Jbeta reverse. Method: immunoSEQ multiplex PCR; TCRdb's copy keeps in-frame clones and lacks some. The sample yields approximately 92,000 clones, about 76% seen once. Sample: PBMCs. Every receptor here comes from a woman aged 70-85 years in good health and CMV-seropositive.

The chain is built from TRBV6-5 and TRBJ1-2; 8 nucleotides line up with TRBD1. Trimming cost V 0 bases and J 7 bases; bases outside gene matches: 10. CDR3 length equals 16 residues. The germline gives CDR1 MNHEY, CDR2 SVGAGI. The CDR3 protein is CASSYSVGQVVSGYTF. The CDR3 bases are TGTGCCAGCAGTTACTCGGTGGGACAGGTGGTGTCTGGCTACACCTTC.

V usage is TRBV6-6 and J usage is TRBJ2-5, with 10 bases fitting TRBD2. The CDR3 is made up of 15 amino acids. Germline V gene data show CDR1 as MNHNY and CDR2 as SVGAGI (reference sequence). J was trimmed by 9 bases and V by 3 bases; bases with no gene match: 10. The CDR3 nucleotides are TGTGCCAGCAGTTATGGGGGGCTAGCGGGAGTGGCCCAGTACTTC. Its protein is CASSYGGLAGVAQYF.